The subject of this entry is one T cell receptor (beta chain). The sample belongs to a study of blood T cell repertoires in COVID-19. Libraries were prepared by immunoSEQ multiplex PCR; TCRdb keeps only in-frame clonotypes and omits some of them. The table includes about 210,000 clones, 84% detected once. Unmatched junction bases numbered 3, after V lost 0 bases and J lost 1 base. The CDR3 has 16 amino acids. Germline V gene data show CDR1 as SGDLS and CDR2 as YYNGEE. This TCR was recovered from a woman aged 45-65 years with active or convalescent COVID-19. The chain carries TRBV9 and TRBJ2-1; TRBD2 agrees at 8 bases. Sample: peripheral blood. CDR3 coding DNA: TGTGCCAGCAGCGTAGTTGCTAGCGGGTCCTACAATGAGCAGTTCTTC. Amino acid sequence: CASSVVASGSYNEQFF.